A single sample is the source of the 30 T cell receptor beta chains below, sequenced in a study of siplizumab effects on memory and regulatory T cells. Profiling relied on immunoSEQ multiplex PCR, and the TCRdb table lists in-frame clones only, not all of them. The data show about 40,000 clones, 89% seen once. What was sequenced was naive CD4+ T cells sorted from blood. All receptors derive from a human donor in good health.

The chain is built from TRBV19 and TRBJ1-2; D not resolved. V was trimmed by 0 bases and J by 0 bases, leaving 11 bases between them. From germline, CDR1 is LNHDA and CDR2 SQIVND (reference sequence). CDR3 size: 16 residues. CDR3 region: CASSIELTQANYGYTF. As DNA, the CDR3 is TGTGCCAGTAGTATAGAATTGACGCAAGCTAACTATGGCTACACCTTC.

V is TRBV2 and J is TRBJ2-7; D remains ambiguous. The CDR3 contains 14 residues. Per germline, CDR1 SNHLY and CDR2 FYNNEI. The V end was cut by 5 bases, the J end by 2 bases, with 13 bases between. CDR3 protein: CASSTRGTTYEQYF. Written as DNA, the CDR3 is TGTGCCAGCAGTACCCGCGGCACAACCTACGAGCAGTACTTC.

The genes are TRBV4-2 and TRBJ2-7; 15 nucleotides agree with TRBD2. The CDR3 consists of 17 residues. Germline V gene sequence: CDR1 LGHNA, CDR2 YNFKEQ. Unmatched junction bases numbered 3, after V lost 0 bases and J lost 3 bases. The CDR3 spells CASSQEGLAGGDYEQYF. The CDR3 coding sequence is TGTGCCAGCAGCCAAGAGGGACTAGCGGGAGGAGACTACGAGCAGTACTTC.

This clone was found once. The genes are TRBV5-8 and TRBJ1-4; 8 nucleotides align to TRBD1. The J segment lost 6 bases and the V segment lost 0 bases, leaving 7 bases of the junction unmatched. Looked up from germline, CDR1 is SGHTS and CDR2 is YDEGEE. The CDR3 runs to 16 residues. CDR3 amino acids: CASSLGTGRGDEKLFF. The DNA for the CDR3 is TGTGCCAGCAGCTTGGGGACAGGGAGAGGGGATGAAAAACTGTTTTTT.

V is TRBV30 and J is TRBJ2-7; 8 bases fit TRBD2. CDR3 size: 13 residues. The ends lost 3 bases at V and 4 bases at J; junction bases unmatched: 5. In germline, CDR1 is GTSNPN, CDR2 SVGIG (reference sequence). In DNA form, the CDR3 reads TGTGCCTGGAGGGATAGCGGGATTTACGAGCAGTACTTC. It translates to CAWRDSGIYEQYF.

CDR3 sequence: CAWSLGVGYNSPLHF. Here the CDR3 DNA reads TGTGCCTGGAGTCTGGGGGTTGGGTATAATTCACCCCTCCACTTT. V and J are TRBV30 and TRBJ1-6; D perhaps matches TRBD1 (5 bases). V lost 2 bases and J lost 4, with 12 bases in between. There are 15 residues in the CDR3. The V gene's germline CDR1 is GTSNPN and CDR2 SVGIG (reference sequence).

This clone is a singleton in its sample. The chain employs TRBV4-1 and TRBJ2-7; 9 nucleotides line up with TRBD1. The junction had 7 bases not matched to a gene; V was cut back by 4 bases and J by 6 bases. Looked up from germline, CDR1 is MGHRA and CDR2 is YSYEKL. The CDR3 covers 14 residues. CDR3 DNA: TGCGCCAGCAGCCCTCAGGACAGGGGCCGCGAGCAGTACTTC. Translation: CASSPQDRGREQYF.

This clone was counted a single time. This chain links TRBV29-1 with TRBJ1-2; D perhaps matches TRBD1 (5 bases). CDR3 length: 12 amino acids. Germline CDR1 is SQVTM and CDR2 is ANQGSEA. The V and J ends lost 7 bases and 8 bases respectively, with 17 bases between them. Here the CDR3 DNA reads TGCAGCGGGGGGTCCAGGGAACACGGCTACACCTTC. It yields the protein CSGGSREHGYTF. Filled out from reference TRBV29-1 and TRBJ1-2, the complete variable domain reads SAVISQKPSRDICQRGTSLTIQCQVDSQVTMMFWYRQQPGQSLTLIATANQGSEATYESGFVIDKFPISRPNLTFSTLTVSNMSPEDSSIYLCSGGSREHGYTFGSGTRLTVV.

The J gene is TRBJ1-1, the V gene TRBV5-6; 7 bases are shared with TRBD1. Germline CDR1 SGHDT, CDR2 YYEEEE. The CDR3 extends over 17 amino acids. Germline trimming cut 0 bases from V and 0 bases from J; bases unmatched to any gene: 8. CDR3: CASSLAARQGVNTEAFF. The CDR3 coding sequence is TGTGCCAGCAGCTTGGCCGCGAGGCAGGGGGTGAACACTGAAGCTTTCTTT.

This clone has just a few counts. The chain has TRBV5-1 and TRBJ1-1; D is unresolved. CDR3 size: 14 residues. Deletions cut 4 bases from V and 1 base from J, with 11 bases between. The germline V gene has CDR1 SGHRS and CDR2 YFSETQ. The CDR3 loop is CASSPGSENTEAFF. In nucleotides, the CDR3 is TGCGCCAGCAGCCCCGGATCAGAGAACACTGAAGCTTTCTTT.

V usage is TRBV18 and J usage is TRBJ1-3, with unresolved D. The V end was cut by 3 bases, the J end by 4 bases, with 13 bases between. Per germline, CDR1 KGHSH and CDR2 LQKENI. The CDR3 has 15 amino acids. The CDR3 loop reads CASSPPTREGNTIYF. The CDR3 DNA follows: TGTGCCAGCTCACCTCCCACGAGGGAAGGAAACACCATATATTTT.

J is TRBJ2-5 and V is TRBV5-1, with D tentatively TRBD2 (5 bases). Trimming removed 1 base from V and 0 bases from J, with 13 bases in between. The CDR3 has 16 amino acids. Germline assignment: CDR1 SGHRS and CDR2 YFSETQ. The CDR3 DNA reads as TGCGCCAGCAGCTTGCGTTGGACCGGGAACCAAGAGACCCAGTACTTC. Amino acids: CASSLRWTGNQETQYF.

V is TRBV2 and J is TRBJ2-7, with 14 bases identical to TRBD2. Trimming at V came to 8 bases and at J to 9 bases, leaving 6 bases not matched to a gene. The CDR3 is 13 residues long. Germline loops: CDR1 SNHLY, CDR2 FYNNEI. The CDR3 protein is CASRGTSGSGQYF. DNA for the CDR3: TGTGCCAGCCGTGGGACTAGCGGGAGCGGGCAGTACTTC.

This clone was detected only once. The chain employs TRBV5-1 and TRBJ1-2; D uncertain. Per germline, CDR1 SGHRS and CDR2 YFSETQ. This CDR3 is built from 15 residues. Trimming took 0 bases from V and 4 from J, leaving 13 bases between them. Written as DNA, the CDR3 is TGCGCCAGCAGCTTGGCCCTGGGCACCTTCTATGGCTACACCTTC. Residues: CASSLALGTFYGYTF.

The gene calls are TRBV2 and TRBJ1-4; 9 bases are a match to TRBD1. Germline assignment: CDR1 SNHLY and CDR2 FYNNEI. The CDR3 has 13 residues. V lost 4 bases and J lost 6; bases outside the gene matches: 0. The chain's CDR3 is CASSGTGDEKLFF. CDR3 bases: TGTGCCAGCAGTGGGACAGGGGATGAAAAACTGTTTTTT. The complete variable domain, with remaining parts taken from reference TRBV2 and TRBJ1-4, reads EPEVTQTPSHQVTQMGQEVILRCVPISNHLYFYWYRQILGQKVEFLVSFYNNEISEKSEIFDDQFSVERPDGSNFTLKIRSTKLEDSAMYFCASSGTGDEKLFFGSGTQLSVL.

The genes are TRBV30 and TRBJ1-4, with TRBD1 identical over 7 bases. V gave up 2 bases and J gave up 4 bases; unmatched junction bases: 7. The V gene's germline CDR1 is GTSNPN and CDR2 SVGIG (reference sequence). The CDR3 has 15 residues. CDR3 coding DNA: TGTGCCTGGAGTCTCCCGGGACAGAGTAATGAAAAACTGTTTTTT. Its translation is CAWSLPGQSNEKLFF.

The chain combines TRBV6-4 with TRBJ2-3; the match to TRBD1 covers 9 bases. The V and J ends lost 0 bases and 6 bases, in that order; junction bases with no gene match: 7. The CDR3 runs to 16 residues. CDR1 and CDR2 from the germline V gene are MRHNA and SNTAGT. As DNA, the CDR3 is TGTGCCAGCAGTGACTCACAGGGGGCGGGTGCTGATACGCAGTATTTT. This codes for CASSDSQGAGADTQYF.

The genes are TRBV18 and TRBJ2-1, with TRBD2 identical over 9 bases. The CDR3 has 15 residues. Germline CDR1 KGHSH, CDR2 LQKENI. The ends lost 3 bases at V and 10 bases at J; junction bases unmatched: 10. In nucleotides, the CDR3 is TGTGCCAGCTCACCGGGACTAGCTCCAATGACGGAGCAGTTCTTC. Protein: CASSPGLAPMTEQFF.

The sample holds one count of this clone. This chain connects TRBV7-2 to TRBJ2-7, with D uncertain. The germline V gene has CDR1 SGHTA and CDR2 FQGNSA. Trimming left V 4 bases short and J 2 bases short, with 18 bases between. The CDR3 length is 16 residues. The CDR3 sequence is CASSSEMRRITYEQYF. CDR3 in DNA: TGTGCCAGCAGCTCCGAAATGAGGCGGATAACCTACGAGCAGTACTTC. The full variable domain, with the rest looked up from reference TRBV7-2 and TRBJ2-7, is GAGVSQSPSNKVTEKGKDVELRCDPISGHTALYWYRQSLGQGLEFLIYFQGNSAPDKSGLPSDRFSAERTGGSVSTLTIQRTQQEDSAVYLCASSSEMRRITYEQYFGPGTRLTVT.

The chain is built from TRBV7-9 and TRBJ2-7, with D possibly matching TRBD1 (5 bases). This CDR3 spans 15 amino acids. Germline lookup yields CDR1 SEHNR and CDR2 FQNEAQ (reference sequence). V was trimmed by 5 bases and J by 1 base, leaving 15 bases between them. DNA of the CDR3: TGTGCCAGCAGCCTGGGGCGCATCCTTTCCTACGAGCAGTACTTC. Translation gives CASSLGRILSYEQYF.

The CDR3 DNA reads TGTGCCAGCAGTCGTCCCCAAGAGACCCAGTACTTC. This codes for CASSRPQETQYF. The rearrangement uses TRBV6-1 and TRBJ2-5; unclear D gene. The CDR3 consists of 12 residues. V lost 5 bases, J lost 1 base, and 5 bases lay in between. From germline, CDR1 is MNHNS and CDR2 SASEGT.

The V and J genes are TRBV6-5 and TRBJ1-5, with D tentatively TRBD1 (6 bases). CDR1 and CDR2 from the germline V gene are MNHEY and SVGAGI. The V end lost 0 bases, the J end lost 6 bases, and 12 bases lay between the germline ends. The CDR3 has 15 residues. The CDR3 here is CASSYSSGGVQPQHF. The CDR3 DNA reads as TGTGCCAGCAGTTACTCATCGGGGGGCGTTCAGCCCCAGCATTTT.

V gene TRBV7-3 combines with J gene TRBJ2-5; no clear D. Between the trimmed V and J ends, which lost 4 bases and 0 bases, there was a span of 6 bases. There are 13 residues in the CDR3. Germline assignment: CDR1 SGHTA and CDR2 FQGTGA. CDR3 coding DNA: TGTGCCAGCAGCTCCGGACACCAAGAGACCCAGTACTTC. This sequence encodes CASSSGHQETQYF. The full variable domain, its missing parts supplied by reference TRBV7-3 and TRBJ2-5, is GAGVSQTPSNKVTEKGKYVELRCDPISGHTALYWYRQSLGQGPEFLIYFQGTGAADDSGLPNDRFFAVRPEGSVSTLKIQRTERGDSAVYLCASSSGHQETQYFGPGTRLLVL.

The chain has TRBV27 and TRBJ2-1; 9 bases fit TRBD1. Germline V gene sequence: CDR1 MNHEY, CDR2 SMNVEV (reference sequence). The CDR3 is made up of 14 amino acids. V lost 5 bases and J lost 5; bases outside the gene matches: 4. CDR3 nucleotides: TGTGCCAGCAGTGTCGGACAGGGGAACAATGAGCAGTTCTTC. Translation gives CASSVGQGNNEQFF.

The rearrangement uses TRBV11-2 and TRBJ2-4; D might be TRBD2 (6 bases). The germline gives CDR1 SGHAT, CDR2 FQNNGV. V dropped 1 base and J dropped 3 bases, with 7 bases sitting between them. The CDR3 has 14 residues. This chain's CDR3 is CASSLVEGKNIQYF. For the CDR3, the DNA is TGTGCCAGCAGCTTAGTGGAGGGCAAAAACATTCAGTACTTC.

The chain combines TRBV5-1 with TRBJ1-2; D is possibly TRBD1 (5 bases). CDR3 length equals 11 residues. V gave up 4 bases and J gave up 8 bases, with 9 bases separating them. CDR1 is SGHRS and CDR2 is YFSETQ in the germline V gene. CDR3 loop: CASSGGDGYTF. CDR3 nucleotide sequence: TGCGCCAGCAGCGGCGGGGACGGCTACACCTTC.

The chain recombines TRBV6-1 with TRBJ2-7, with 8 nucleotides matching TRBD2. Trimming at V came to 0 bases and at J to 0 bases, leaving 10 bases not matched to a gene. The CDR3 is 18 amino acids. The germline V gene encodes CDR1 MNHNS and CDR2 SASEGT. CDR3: CASSEAPHSGSYSYEQYF. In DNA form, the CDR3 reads TGTGCCAGCAGTGAAGCGCCCCACAGCGGGAGTTACTCCTACGAGCAGTACTTC.

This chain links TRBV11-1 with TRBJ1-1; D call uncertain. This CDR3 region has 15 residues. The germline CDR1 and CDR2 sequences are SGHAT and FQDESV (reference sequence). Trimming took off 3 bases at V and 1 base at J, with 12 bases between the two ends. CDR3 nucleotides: TGTGCCAGCAGCTTCATGATGGATCCGAACACTGAAGCTTTCTTT. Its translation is CASSFMMDPNTEAFF.

The CDR3 reads CASSQPGQGVNQPQHF. CDR3 in DNA: TGCGCCAGCAGCCAGCCGGGACAGGGGGTTAATCAGCCCCAGCATTTT. The chain links TRBV4-1 to TRBJ1-5; 11 positions agree with TRBD1. This CDR3 region has 16 residues. V gave up 3 bases and J gave up 4 bases; unmatched junction bases: 5. Looked up from germline, CDR1 is MGHRA and CDR2 is YSYEKL.

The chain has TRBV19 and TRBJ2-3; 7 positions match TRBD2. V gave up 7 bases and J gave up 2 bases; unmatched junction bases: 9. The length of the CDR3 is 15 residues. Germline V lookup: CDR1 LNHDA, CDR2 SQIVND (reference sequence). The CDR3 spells CASNPPGLPTDTQYF. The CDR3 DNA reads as TGTGCCAGTAACCCACCGGGACTACCCACAGATACGCAGTATTTT.